Shown below are 9 T cell receptor beta chains from a single sample sequenced in a study of early T cells in non-severe SARS-CoV-2 infection. TCRdb analysed the 5' RACE reads with MiXCR anew, one entry per CDR3 protein. There are 95,000 to 100,000 distinct CDR3 sequences in the sample; roughly 9.6% occur only once, and approximately 5.3% lies in the top ten. Sequencing was carried out using whole blood. These receptors were taken from an adult who was a healthcare worker with PCR-confirmed SARS-CoV-2 infection or an uninfected control (not recorded which).

The rearrangement joins TRBV7-9 to TRBJ1-4; TRBD1 is a possible D gene (6 bases). The CDR3 is 16 residues long. Germline CDR1 is SEHNR and CDR2 is FQNEAQ (reference sequence). Trimming left V 5 bases short and J 4 bases short, with 17 bases between. The CDR3 spells CASSPREQGFNEKLFF. DNA of the CDR3: TGTGCCAGCAGCCCTAGAGAACAGGGTTTTAATGAAAAACTGTTTTTT.

This clonotype was found a few times. This likely comes from a read error, as the CDR3 has no conserved phenylalanine or tryptophan at its end. V is TRBV29-1 and J is TRBJ1-2, with D hard to call. The germline V gene encodes CDR1 SQVTM and CDR2 ANQGSEA. This CDR3 contains 13 residues. V gave up 3 bases and J gave up 1 base, with 9 bases separating them. DNA for the CDR3: TGCAGCGTTGAGAAAGGATTTAACTATGGCTACACCTCC. This translates into CSVEKGFNYGYTS.

In its sample, this clonotype was seen a few times. This sequence joins TRBV10-3 and TRBJ2-2, with D possibly TRBD1 on 6 matching bases. The germline CDR1 and CDR2 sequences are ENHRY and SYGVKD. V dropped 2 bases and J dropped 1 base, with 8 bases sitting between them. This CDR3 has 15 amino acids. The CDR3 coding sequence is TGTGCCATCAGTGAGGGGGGACAGAACACCGGGGAGCTGTTTTTT. The encoded protein is CAISEGGQNTGELFF.

This clonotype was recorded at least ten times. The chain carries TRBV28 and TRBJ2-7, with a tentative D call TRBD2 (5 bases). The CDR3 length is 16 residues. Between the trimmed V and J ends, which lost 2 bases and 2 bases, there was a span of 16 bases. Germline V lookup: CDR1 MDHEN, CDR2 SYDVKM. The CDR3 nucleotides are TGTGCCAGCAGTTTAAACGGGCCCCCGGGGACCTACGAGCAGTACTTC. Amino acids: CASSLNGPPGTYEQYF.

This clonotype was detected only a few times. The rearrangement links TRBV29-1 to TRBJ1-2; 10 bases fit TRBD1. CDR1 and CDR2 from the germline V gene are SQVTM and ANQGSEA. The ends lost 7 bases at V and 4 bases at J; junction bases unmatched: 12. The length of the CDR3 is 15 residues. The CDR3 DNA reads as TGCAGCGCCACCCCCTCGACAGGGGGCGGCTATGGCTACACCTTC. As protein: CSATPSTGGGYGYTF. Together with reference TRBV29-1 and TRBJ1-2, the CDR3 gives the full variable domain: SAVISQKPSRDICQRGTSLTIQCQVDSQVTMMFWYRQQPGQSLTLIATANQGSEATYESGFVIDKFPISRPNLTFSTLTVSNMSPEDSSIYLCSATPSTGGGYGYTFGSGTRLTVV.

This clonotype was recorded many times. The rearrangement joins TRBV20-1 to TRBJ1-2; a possible D gene is TRBD1 (5 bases). V lost 3 bases, J lost 6 bases, and 17 bases lay in between. CDR1 and CDR2 (germline): DFQATT, SNEGSKA (reference sequence). CDR3 length: 14 amino acids. The CDR3 coding sequence is TGCAGTGCTAGGTCTAATCTCCGGGGGGATGGCTACACCTTC. This codes for CSARSNLRGDGYTF.

This clonotype was seen a handful of times. The chain employs TRBV20-1 and TRBJ1-1; D call uncertain. Trimming removed 3 bases from V and 1 base from J, with 9 bases in between. The CDR3 has 13 residues. In germline, CDR1 is DFQATT, CDR2 SNEGSKA (reference sequence). The CDR3 is CSARGRSNTEAFF. CDR3 DNA sequence: TGCAGTGCTAGGGGCAGGTCGAACACTGAAGCTTTCTTT.

With respect to this clonotype: A read error may be the cause here, since a much bigger clone is one base away. V is TRBV5-1 and J is TRBJ1-6; the match to TRBD1 covers 9 bases. Germline V gene lookup returns CDR1 SGHRS and CDR2 YFSETQ. The J segment lost 8 bases and the V segment lost 4 bases, leaving 7 bases of the junction unmatched. CDR3 length equals 15 residues. The CDR3 reads CASSAGTGSDSPLHF. The CDR3, as DNA: TGCGCCAGCAGCGCAGGGACAGGGTCTGATTCACCCCTCCACTTT.

The chain employs TRBV30 and TRBJ1-1; D gene ambiguous. Germline CDR1 and CDR2: GTSNPN and SVGIG (reference sequence). The V and J ends lost 2 bases and 0 bases respectively, with 16 bases between them. The CDR3 consists of 16 residues. For the CDR3, the DNA is TGTGCCTGGAGTCTTGTCGGCGGACCTTTGAACACTGAAGCTTTCTTT. It codes for CAWSLVGGPLNTEAFF.